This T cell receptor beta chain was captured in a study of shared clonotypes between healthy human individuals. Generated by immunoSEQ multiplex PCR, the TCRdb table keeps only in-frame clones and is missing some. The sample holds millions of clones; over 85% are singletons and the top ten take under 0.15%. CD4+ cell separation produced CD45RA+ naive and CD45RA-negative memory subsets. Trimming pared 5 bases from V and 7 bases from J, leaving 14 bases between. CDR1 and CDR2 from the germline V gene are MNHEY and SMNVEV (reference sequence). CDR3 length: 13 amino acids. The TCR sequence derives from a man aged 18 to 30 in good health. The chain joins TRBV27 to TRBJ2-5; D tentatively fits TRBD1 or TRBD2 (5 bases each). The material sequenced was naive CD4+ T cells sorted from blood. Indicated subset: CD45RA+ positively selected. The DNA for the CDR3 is TGTGCCAGCAGTGCCCGGGACGAGCTGACCCAGTACTTC. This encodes CASSARDELTQYF.